A selection of T cell receptor beta chains follows, all from one sample in a study of shared clonotypes between healthy human individuals. Libraries were prepared by immunoSEQ multiplex PCR; TCRdb keeps only in-frame clonotypes and omits some of them. Among hundreds of thousands of clones listed, almost 97% were seen once. Sequencing was done on a sample of naive CD4+ T cells sorted from blood. The receptors originated from a woman in her 30s in good health. The CDR3 runs from the conserved cysteine through the conserved F or W. D genes are given only for firm matches. Clone size, where shown, is once, few, many, or a class for clones that have expanded.

v_call	d_call	j_call	clone_size	cdr3_aa	cdr3_nt
TRBV19	TRBD2	TRBJ2-7	NA	CASSTPGSGSSYEQYF	TGTGCCAGTAGTACCCCGGGTAGCGGGAGCTCCTACGAGCAGTACTTC
TRBV21-1	NA	TRBJ2-2	NA	CASSKAIAGVPTGELFF	TGTGCCAGCAGCAAAGCGATCGCAGGGGTTCCCACCGGGGAGCTGTTTTTT
TRBV6-5	TRBD1	TRBJ2-7	NA	CASTKDRDHEQYF	TGTGCCAGCACCAAAGACAGGGACCACGAGCAGTACTTC
TRBV5-4	NA	TRBJ2-3	NA	CASREEGRWTQYF	TGTGCCAGCAGGGAAGAAGGGAGGTGGACGCAGTATTTT
TRBV27	TRBD2	TRBJ2-3	once	CASRLAGVDTQYF	TGTGCCAGTCGACTAGCGGGAGTGGATACGCAGTATTTT
TRBV7-8	NA	TRBJ2-7	NA	CASSLWGTYEQYF	TGTGCCAGCAGCTTATGGGGTACCTACGAGCAGTACTTC
TRBV6-5	NA	TRBJ2-3	NA	CASSGAVTDTQYF	TGTGCCAGCAGTGGGGCGGTAACAGATACGCAGTATTTT
TRBV5-1	NA	TRBJ2-6	NA	CASSLQTNSGANVLTF	TGCGCCAGCAGCTTACAGACGAACTCTGGGGCCAACGTCCTGACTTTC
TRBV7-9	NA	TRBJ2-1	NA	CASSYHNEQFF	TGTGCCAGCAGCTACCACAATGAGCAGTTCTTC
TRBV19	NA	TRBJ2-2	NA	CASSIAANTGELFF	TGTGCCAGTAGTATCGCAGCGAACACCGGGGAGCTGTTTTTT
TRBV27	TRBD1	TRBJ2-7	NA	CASSWGTGGYEQYF	TGTGCCAGCAGTTGGGGGACAGGGGGCTACGAGCAGTACTTC
TRBV7-2	NA	TRBJ2-4	NA	CASSLGSAAKNIQYF	TGTGCCAGCAGCTTAGGGTCTGCCGCCAAAAACATTCAGTACTTC
TRBV6-1	TRBD2	TRBJ2-3	NA	CASLAGYTDTQYF	TGTGCCAGCTTAGCGGGGTACACAGATACGCAGTATTTT
TRBV6-1	NA	TRBJ2-3	NA	CASSDTGKRSDTQYF	TGTGCCAGCAGTGACACGGGAAAACGGTCAGATACGCAGTATTTT
TRBV11-2	NA	TRBJ1-4	NA	CASSTRLEKLFF	TGTGCCAGCAGCACCCGACTGGAAAAACTGTTTTTT
TRBV29-1	TRBD1	TRBJ1-1	NA	CSVDETGTAFF	TGCAGCGTTGACGAGACAGGGACGGCTTTCTTT
TRBV28	TRBD1	TRBJ2-7	NA	CASSTAGTGVYEQYF	TGTGCCAGCAGTACAGCCGGGACAGGAGTCTACGAGCAGTACTTC
TRBV7-9	TRBD1	TRBJ1-3	NA	CASSLSGTAYSGNTIYF	TGTGCCAGCAGCTTATCGGGGACAGCTTACTCTGGAAACACCATATATTTT
TRBV5-1	TRBD2	TRBJ2-3	NA	CASSVLAGRGTDTQYF	TGCGCCAGCAGTGTTCTAGCGGGTAGAGGGACAGATACGCAGTATTTT
TRBV2	TRBD2	TRBJ2-3	NA	CASLILAGATDTQYF	TGTGCCAGCCTAATACTAGCGGGGGCTACAGATACGCAGTATTTT
TRBV28	NA	TRBJ1-4	once	CASGASAANEKLFF	TGTGCCAGTGGTGCTAGTGCCGCTAATGAAAAACTGTTTTTT
TRBV4-1	NA	TRBJ1-5	NA	CASSQALGGSNQPQHF	TGCGCCAGCAGCCAAGCGTTAGGGGGGAGCAATCAGCCCCAGCATTTT
TRBV19	TRBD2	TRBJ2-1	NA	CASHDSGRSWKQFF	TGTGCCAGTCATGATAGCGGGAGGTCGTGGAAGCAGTTCTTC
TRBV19	NA	TRBJ2-1	once	CASQPGTTYNEQFF	TGTGCCAGTCAACCAGGCACAACCTACAATGAGCAGTTCTTC
TRBV6-1	NA	TRBJ2-7	NA	CASSTQRSSYEQYF	TGTGCCAGCAGTACTCAAAGAAGCTCCTACGAGCAGTACTTC
TRBV28	TRBD2	TRBJ2-2	NA	CASSLSRGTSGNWELFF	TGTGCCAGCAGCTTGTCTCGAGGGACTAGCGGGAACTGGGAGCTGTTTTTT
TRBV18	NA	TRBJ2-4	NA	CASSPTTGSLAKNIQYF	TGTGCCAGCTCACCGACGACGGGATCCCTAGCCAAAAACATTCAGTACTTC
TRBV5-4	TRBD1	TRBJ2-7	NA	CATETGNSYEQYF	TGTGCCACAGAGACAGGGAACTCCTACGAGCAGTACTTC
TRBV28	NA	TRBJ2-7	NA	CASSLEGLSTPSYEQYF	TGTGCCAGCAGTTTAGAGGGGCTTTCGACGCCCTCCTACGAGCAGTACTTC
TRBV20-1	NA	TRBJ1-2	few	CSATMAGYTF	TGCAGTGCAACCATGGCTGGCTACACCTTC
TRBV5-4	TRBD1	TRBJ2-1	once	CASSLRTGGRGNEQFF	TGTGCCAGCAGCTTGCGGACAGGGGGCCGGGGAAATGAGCAGTTCTTC
TRBV27	NA	TRBJ1-2	once	CASSFSQGHYGYTF	TGTGCCAGCAGTTTTAGTCAGGGACACTATGGCTACACCTTC
TRBV28	NA	TRBJ2-5	NA	CASSYLPSSEEQYF	TGTGCCAGCAGTTACCTCCCCAGTTCTGAGGAGCAGTACTTC
TRBV30	NA	TRBJ2-6	NA	CAWSVGGPGANVLTF	TGTGCCTGGAGTGTGGGGGGCCCTGGGGCCAACGTCCTGACTTTC
TRBV11-2	NA	TRBJ1-1	once	CASSFGRGLGNTEAFF	TGTGCCAGCAGCTTCGGGCGGGGGCTGGGGAACACTGAAGCTTTCTTT
TRBV6-5	NA	TRBJ1-2	NA	CASSPLTRYGYTF	TGTGCCAGCAGTCCCCTGACACGCTATGGCTACACCTTC
TRBV30	NA	TRBJ1-2	NA	CAWSRPVSTYGYTF	TGTGCCTGGAGTCGGCCAGTGAGTACCTATGGCTACACCTTC
TRBV4-1	TRBD1	TRBJ2-5	NA	CASSQGRQGFGETQYF	TGCGCCAGCAGCCAAGGACGACAGGGGTTTGGGGAGACCCAGTACTTC
TRBV19	NA	TRBJ1-1	NA	CASRARKNTEAFF	TGTGCCAGTAGGGCTAGGAAGAACACTGAAGCTTTCTTT
TRBV28	NA	TRBJ2-4	once	CASSLGRTGRNIQYF	TGTGCCAGCAGTCTGGGGCGGACGGGCAGAAACATTCAGTACTTC
TRBV5-1	NA	TRBJ2-3	NA	CASSLGGSGDTQYF	TGCGCCAGCAGCTTGGGCGGTAGCGGAGATACGCAGTATTTT
TRBV7-6	TRBD1	TRBJ2-1	once	CASSPGQGFNEQFF	TGTGCCAGCAGCCCGGGACAGGGGTTCAATGAGCAGTTCTTC
TRBV5-4	TRBD2	TRBJ2-7	NA	CASSPHQAGVGDEQYF	TGTGCCAGCAGCCCCCACCAGGCGGGAGTTGGCGACGAGCAGTACTTC
TRBV7-8	NA	TRBJ2-1	NA	CASSSDLLLREQFF	TGTGCCAGCAGCTCCGACCTACTCCTTAGGGAGCAGTTCTTC